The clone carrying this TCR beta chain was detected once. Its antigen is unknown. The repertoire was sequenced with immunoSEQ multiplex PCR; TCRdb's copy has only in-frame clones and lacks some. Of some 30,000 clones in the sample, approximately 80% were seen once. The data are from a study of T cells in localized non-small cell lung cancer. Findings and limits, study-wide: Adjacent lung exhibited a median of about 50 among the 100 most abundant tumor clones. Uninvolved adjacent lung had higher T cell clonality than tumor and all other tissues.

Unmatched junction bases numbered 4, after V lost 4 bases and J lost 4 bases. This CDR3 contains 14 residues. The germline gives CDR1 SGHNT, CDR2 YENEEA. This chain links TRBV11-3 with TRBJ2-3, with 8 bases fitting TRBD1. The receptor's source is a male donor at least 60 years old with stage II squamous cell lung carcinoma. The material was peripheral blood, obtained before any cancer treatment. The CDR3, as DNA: TGTGCCAGCAGCTCGGGGACAGGCCCAGATACGCAGTATTTT. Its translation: CASSSGTGPDTQYF.